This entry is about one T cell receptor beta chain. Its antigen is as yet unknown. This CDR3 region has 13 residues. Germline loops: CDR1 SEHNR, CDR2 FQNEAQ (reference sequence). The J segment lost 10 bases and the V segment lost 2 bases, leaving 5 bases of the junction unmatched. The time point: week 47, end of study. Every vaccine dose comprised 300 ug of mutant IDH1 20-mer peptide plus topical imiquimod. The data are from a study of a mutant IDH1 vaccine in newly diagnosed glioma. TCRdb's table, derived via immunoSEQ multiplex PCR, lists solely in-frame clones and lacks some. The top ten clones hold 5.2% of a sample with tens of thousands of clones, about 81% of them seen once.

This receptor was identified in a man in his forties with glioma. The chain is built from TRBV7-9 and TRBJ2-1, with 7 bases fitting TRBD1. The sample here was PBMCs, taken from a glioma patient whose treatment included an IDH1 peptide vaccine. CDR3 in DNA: TGTGCCAGCAGCTTACAGGGGGTAAGGGAGCAGTTCTTC. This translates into CASSLQGVREQFF.